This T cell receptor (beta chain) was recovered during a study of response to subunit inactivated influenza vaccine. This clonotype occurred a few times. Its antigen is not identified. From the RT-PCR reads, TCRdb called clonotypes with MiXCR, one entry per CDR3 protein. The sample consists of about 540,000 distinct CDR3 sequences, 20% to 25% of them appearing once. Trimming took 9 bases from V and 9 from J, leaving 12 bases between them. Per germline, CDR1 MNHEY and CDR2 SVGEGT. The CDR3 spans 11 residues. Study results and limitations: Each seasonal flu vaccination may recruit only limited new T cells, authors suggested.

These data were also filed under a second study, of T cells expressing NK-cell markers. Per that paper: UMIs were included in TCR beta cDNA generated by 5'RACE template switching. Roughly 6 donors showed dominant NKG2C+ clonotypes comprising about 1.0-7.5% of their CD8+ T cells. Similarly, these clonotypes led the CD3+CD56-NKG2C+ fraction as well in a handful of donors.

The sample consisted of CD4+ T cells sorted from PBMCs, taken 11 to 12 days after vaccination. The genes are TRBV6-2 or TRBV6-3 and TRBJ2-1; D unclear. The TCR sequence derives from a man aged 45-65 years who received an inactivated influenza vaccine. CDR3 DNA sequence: TGTGCCAGTCAATCAGTAAGTGAGCAGTTCTTC. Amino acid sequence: CASQSVSEQFF.